These 25 T cell receptor beta chains were sequenced from one sample in a study of T cell responses to AZD1222 COVID-19 vaccine (dated by TCRdb to the early 2020s). This specimen's time point label, per the study, means: baseline before first vaccination. Preparation of the library involved the immunoSEQ multiplex PCR assay. TCRdb retrieved this table from immuneACCESS and kept in-frame rearrangements only. Not all clones are present; in checked studies, unresolved V genes account for under half, and no reason is known for the remainder. The sample records 110,000 to 150,000 clones, 93% of which are singletons. In total, the top ten clones hold 4.5% to 5.5% of the sample. The sequenced sample was peripheral blood, obtained on day 0 of AZD1222 vaccination. The receptors shown here come from an adult in good health.

This chain joins TRBV25-1 and TRBJ1-5; D remains unclear. Trimming shortened V by 3 bases and J by 4 bases, and 7 bases separated the two germline ends. CDR1 is MGHDK and CDR2 is SYGVNS in the germline V gene. There are 13 residues in the CDR3. CDR3 loop: CASSETSNQPQHF. CDR3 sequence (DNA): TGTGCCAGCAGTGAGACTTCTAATCAGCCCCAGCATTTT.

This clone was observed a few times. The chain recombines TRBV7-8 with TRBJ1-4; a possible D gene is TRBD1 (5 bases). Trimming removed 1 base at V and 6 bases at J, with 9 bases between. The CDR3 sequence is 14 residues long. Looked up from germline, CDR1 is SGHVS and CDR2 is FQNEAQ. CDR3 nucleotide sequence: TGTGCCAGCAGCTTAGACAGGTTCGATGAAAAACTGTTTTTT. The encoded protein is CASSLDRFDEKLFF.

V and J are TRBV28 and TRBJ2-4, with TRBD1 identical over 7 bases. Germline CDR1 MDHEN, CDR2 SYDVKM. The CDR3 sequence is 15 residues long. The V gene end was trimmed by 6 bases and the J gene end by 0 bases; junction bases not matched to a gene: 5. In nucleotides, the CDR3 is TGTGCCAGCAGCTCCCAGGGGGAAGCCAAAAACATTCAGTACTTC. It codes for CASSSQGEAKNIQYF.

The chain is built from TRBV7-8 and TRBJ2-1, with 10 bases matching TRBD2. V shed 3 bases and J 8 bases; nucleotides not matched to a gene: 4. This CDR3 is 14 amino acids long. CDR1 is SGHVS and CDR2 is FQNEAQ in the germline V gene. CDR3 sequence (DNA): TGTGCCAGCAGCTTGGCTAGCGGGAGCTATGAGCAGTTCTTC. This codes for CASSLASGSYEQFF.

The chain is built from TRBV27 and TRBJ2-5; D is unclear. The CDR3 extends over 12 amino acids. Trimming cost V 6 bases and J 0 bases, with 5 bases left between them. Germline CDR1 MNHEY, CDR2 SMNVEV (reference sequence). In nucleotides, the CDR3 is TGTGCCAGCAGAAAAAACCAAGAGACCCAGTACTTC. It specifies CASRKNQETQYF.

The V gene is TRBV30, the J gene TRBJ1-4; D gene uncertain. CDR1 is GTSNPN, CDR2 SVGIG, per germline (reference sequence). Trimming left V 3 bases short and J 0 bases short, with 11 bases between. This CDR3 spans 15 amino acids. The DNA of the CDR3 is TGTGCCTGGAGGGGCTACAGCGCAACTAATGAAAAACTGTTTTTT. Protein: CAWRGYSATNEKLFF.

The genes are TRBV4-1 and TRBJ2-7; the D is unclear. Germline CDR1 and CDR2: MGHRA and YSYEKL. The CDR3 consists of 14 residues. V gave up 0 bases and J gave up 2 bases, with 8 bases separating them. As DNA, the CDR3 is TGCGCCAGCAGCCAAGATCTCGCGACCTACGAGCAGTACTTC. The encoded protein is CASSQDLATYEQYF.

The rearrangement links TRBV7-9 to TRBJ2-3, with 11 bases that match TRBD1. The CDR3 totals 15 residues. Germline V gene lookup returns CDR1 SEHNR and CDR2 FQNEAQ (reference sequence). The J segment lost 4 bases and the V segment lost 4 bases, leaving 4 bases of the junction unmatched. The CDR3 DNA is TGTGCCAGCAGCTCGGACAGGGGGCTTGCAGATACGCAGTATTTT. This sequence encodes CASSSDRGLADTQYF.

The chain has TRBV19 and TRBJ1-1; D remains ambiguous. CDR1 is LNHDA, CDR2 SQIVND, per germline (reference sequence). Between the trimmed V and J ends, which lost 2 bases and 6 bases, there was a span of 19 bases. CDR3 length: 16 residues. CDR3 sequence (DNA): TGTGCCAGTAGTATAAAGACCTTCAATATCCGCGCTGAAGCTTTCTTT. Translated, it gives CASSIKTFNIRAEAFF.

V and J are TRBV7-8 and TRBJ2-7; D uncertain. This CDR3 contains 13 residues. Per the germline V gene, CDR1 is SGHVS and CDR2 is FQNEAQ. V was clipped by 1 base and J by 7 bases, with 11 bases between them. CDR3 nucleotides: TGTGCCAGCAGCTTAGAGGTCGTAGCTGAGCAGTACTTC. Protein sequence: CASSLEVVAEQYF. Using reference TRBV7-8 and TRBJ2-7 for the parts outside the CDR3, the full variable domain is GAGVSQSPRYKVAKRGQDVALRCDPISGHVSLFWYQQALGQGPEFLTYFQNEAQLDKSGLPSDRFFAERPEGSVSTLKIQRTQQEDSAVYLCASSLEVVAEQYFGPGTRLTVT.

CDR3 amino acids: CASRVVGGDTGTDTQYF. In nucleotides, the CDR3 is TGTGCCAGCAGGGTAGTGGGTGGCGACACAGGCACAGATACGCAGTATTTT. The chain uses TRBV7-9 and TRBJ2-3; D unclear. Trimming took 6 bases from V and 1 from J, leaving 20 bases between them. Per the germline V gene, CDR1 is SEHNR and CDR2 is FQNEAQ (reference sequence). The CDR3 has 17 residues.

This chain uses TRBV6-6 with TRBJ1-2; no firm D call. CDR3 length: 13 residues. Trimming left V 2 bases short and J 4 bases short, with 8 bases between. Germline V lookup: CDR1 MNHNY, CDR2 SVGAGI (reference sequence). The CDR3 here is CASSYDRPYGYTF. DNA of the CDR3: TGTGCCAGCAGTTACGACCGGCCCTATGGCTACACCTTC.

The J gene is TRBJ2-7, the V gene TRBV14, with TRBD2 identical over 11 bases. CDR1 and CDR2 (germline): SGHDN, FVKESK. V lost 5 bases and J lost 9; bases outside the gene matches: 12. The CDR3 has 15 residues. CDR3 nucleotide sequence: TGTGCCAGCAGCGAAGGGACTAGCGGTATCCTGGGGCAGTACTTC. It encodes CASSEGTSGILGQYF.

The chain links TRBV18 to TRBJ1-1; tentatively, D is TRBD1 (5 bases). V lost 2 bases, J lost 0 bases, and 10 bases lay in between. CDR1 and CDR2 from the germline V gene are KGHSH and LQKENI. The CDR3 covers 15 residues. DNA for the CDR3: TGTGCCAGCTCACCATGGGGGACGGTGAACACTGAAGCTTTCTTT. Translating gives CASSPWGTVNTEAFF.

The V call is TRBV28, the J call TRBJ2-1; TRBD2 matches at 10 bases. CDR3 size: 16 residues. Trimming removed 3 bases from V and 4 bases from J; junction bases left unmatched: 6. Germline V gives CDR1 MDHEN, CDR2 SYDVKM. The DNA of the CDR3 is TGTGCCAGCAGTTTCCCTAGCGGGAGTGGGTACAATGAGCAGTTCTTC. The encoded protein is CASSFPSGSGYNEQFF. Looking up the rest from reference TRBV28 and TRBJ2-1 gives the full variable domain: DVKVTQSSRYLVKRTGEKVFLECVQDMDHENMFWYRQDPGLGLRLIYFSYDVKMKEKGDIPEGYSVSREKKERFSLILESASTNQTSMYLCASSFPSGSGYNEQFFGPGTRLTVL.

J is TRBJ1-1 and V is TRBV6-6, with 8 bases aligning to TRBD1. The V gene's germline CDR1 is MNHNY and CDR2 SVGAGI (reference sequence). The CDR3 is 14 amino acids. V was clipped by 0 bases and J by 7 bases; unmatched bases: 4. The CDR3, as DNA: TGTGCCAGCAGTTACTCACAGGGGGAAGGTGAAGCTTTCTTT. Protein sequence: CASSYSQGEGEAFF.

The J gene is TRBJ1-2, the V gene TRBV19, with 7 bases lining up with TRBD1. V shed 8 bases and J 3 bases; nucleotides not matched to a gene: 6. CDR1 LNHDA and CDR2 SQIVND come from the germline V gene (reference sequence). This CDR3 is 13 amino acids long. In nucleotides, the CDR3 is TGTGCCAGTTGGGACAGTCAGTACTATGGCTACACCTTC. This translates into CASWDSQYYGYTF. The variable domain in full, completed from reference TRBV19 and TRBJ1-2, reads DGGITQSPKYLFRKEGQNVTLSCEQNLNHDAMYWYRQDPGQGLRLIYYSQIVNDFQKGDIAEGYSVSREKKESFPLTVTSAQKNPTAFYLCASWDSQYYGYTFGSGTRLTVV.

This sequence joins TRBV11-2 and TRBJ2-1; 7 bases line up with TRBD1. V lost 6 bases and J lost 8; bases outside the gene matches: 10. The germline V gene encodes CDR1 SGHAT and CDR2 FQNNGV. The CDR3 consists of 14 residues. Here the CDR3 reads CASSPRQGWDEQFF. CDR3 in DNA: TGTGCCAGCAGTCCCCGACAGGGATGGGATGAGCAGTTCTTC. The variable domain in full, completed from reference TRBV11-2 and TRBJ2-1, reads EAGVAQSPRYKIIEKRQSVAFWCNPISGHATLYWYQQILGQGPKLLIQFQNNGVVDDSQLPKDRFSAERLKGVDSTLKIQPAKLEDSAVYLCASSPRQGWDEQFFGPGTRLTVL.

The V and J genes are TRBV4-2 and TRBJ2-2, with 13 bases identical to TRBD2. There are 16 residues in the CDR3. With 1 base clipped from V and 7 bases from J, the junction kept 3 bases outside the gene matches. Looked up from germline, CDR1 is LGHNA and CDR2 is YNFKEQ. The CDR3 loop is CASSQGTSGSVGELFF. CDR3 sequence (DNA): TGTGCCAGCAGCCAAGGGACTAGCGGGAGTGTCGGGGAGCTGTTTTTT.

The chain employs TRBV12-3 or TRBV12-4 and TRBJ1-5, with D hard to call. With 4 bases removed from V and 5 bases from J, the gap between germline ends came to 6 bases. The CDR3 totals 12 residues. The CDR3 region has the DNA TGTGCCAGCAGTTCGACGGATCAGCCCCAGCATTTT. Protein product: CASSSTDQPQHF.

V gene TRBV5-6 combines with J gene TRBJ2-2; D gene unclear. Trimming stripped 1 base from V and 0 bases from J, with 19 bases between. Germline V gene sequence: CDR1 SGHDT, CDR2 YYEEEE. The CDR3 has 19 residues. CDR3 DNA sequence: TGTGCCAGCAGCTTGAACCGCTGGGTAGGACCGTCGAACACCGGGGAGCTGTTTTTT. It specifies CASSLNRWVGPSNTGELFF.

The chain recombines TRBV28 with TRBJ1-6, with D possibly being TRBD1 (5 bases). This CDR3 contains 17 residues. From germline, CDR1 is MDHEN and CDR2 SYDVKM. The V gene lost 5 bases and the J gene lost 4 bases, with 18 bases spanning the gap. The CDR3: CASSQNSGTAYNSPLHF. The CDR3 nucleotides are TGTGCCAGCAGTCAAAATTCCGGGACGGCTTATAATTCACCCCTCCACTTT.

The rearrangement joins TRBV29-1 to TRBJ2-1, with TRBD2 matching 10 bases. This CDR3 comprises 18 residues. Trimming at V came to 5 bases and at J to 0 bases, leaving 13 bases not matched to a gene. In germline, CDR1 is SQVTM, CDR2 ANQGSEA. The CDR3 here is CSVKREREGTSSYNEQFF. CDR3 DNA: TGCAGCGTTAAGCGAGAGCGGGAGGGCACCAGCTCCTACAATGAGCAGTTCTTC.

CDR3 amino acids: CASSDYRGLAGYTF. CDR3 in DNA: TGTGCCAGCAGTGATTACAGGGGTCTCGCTGGCTACACCTTC. The chain employs TRBV25-1 and TRBJ1-2, with TRBD1 matching over 7 bases. The CDR3 is 14 amino acids. The germline gives CDR1 MGHDK, CDR2 SYGVNS. With V trimmed by 3 bases and J by 7 bases, 8 bases remained unmatched.

The rearrangement joins TRBV5-5 to TRBJ1-1; maybe TRBD1 (5 bases). Germline loops: CDR1 SGHKS, CDR2 YYEKEE (reference sequence). Trimming left V 0 bases short and J 6 bases short, with 9 bases between. CDR3 length: 13 amino acids. The CDR3 DNA reads as TGTGCCAGCAGCTTGGAGGCAGGGTCTGAAGCTTTCTTT. Translating gives CASSLEAGSEAFF.